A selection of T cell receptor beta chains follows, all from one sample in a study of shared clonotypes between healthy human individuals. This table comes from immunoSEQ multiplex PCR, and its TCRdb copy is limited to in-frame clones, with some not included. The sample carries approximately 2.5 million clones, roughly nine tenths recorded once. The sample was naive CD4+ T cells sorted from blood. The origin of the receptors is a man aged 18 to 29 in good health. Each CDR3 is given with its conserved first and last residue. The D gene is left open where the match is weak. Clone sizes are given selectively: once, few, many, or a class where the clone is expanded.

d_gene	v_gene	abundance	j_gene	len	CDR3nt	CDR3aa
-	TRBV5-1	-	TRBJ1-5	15	TGCGCCAGCAGCTTGGGGGGTTATAGCAATCAGCCCCAGCATTTT	CASSLGGYSNQPQHF
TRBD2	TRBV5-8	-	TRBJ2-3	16	TGTGCCAGCAGCTTGGCCGAGGCTAGCGGGGGAGATACGCAGTATTTT	CASSLAEASGGDTQYF
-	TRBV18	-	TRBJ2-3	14	TGTGCCAGCTCACCACCTTTAATCGTAGATACGCAGTATTTT	CASSPPLIVDTQYF
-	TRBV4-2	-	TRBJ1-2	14	TGTGCCAGCAGCCAAGATCCAGTGAATAGTGGCTACACCTTC	CASSQDPVNSGYTF
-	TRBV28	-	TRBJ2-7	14	TGTGCCAGCAGTGGACCCTCAGGGAACTACGAGCAGTACTTC	CASSGPSGNYEQYF
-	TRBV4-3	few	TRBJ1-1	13	TGCGCCAGCAGCCAAGGGGCCGACGCTGAAGCTTTCTTT	CASSQGADAEAFF
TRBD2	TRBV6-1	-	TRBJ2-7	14	TGTGCCAGCAGGGGGCGGGGGGGCAACCACGAGCAGTACTTC	CASRGRGGNHEQYF
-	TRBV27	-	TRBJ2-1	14	TGTGCCAGCTTGGGGGTGGGGGTTGACAATGAGCAGTTCTTC	CASLGVGVDNEQFF
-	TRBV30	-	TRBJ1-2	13	TGTGCCTGGAGGGGATGGGGGGGCTATGGCTACACCTTC	CAWRGWGGYGYTF
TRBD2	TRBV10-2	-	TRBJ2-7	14	TGCGCCAGCAGTGGGGAGGGTACACCCTACGAGCAGTACTTC	CASSGEGTPYEQYF
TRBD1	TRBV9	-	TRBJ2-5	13	TGTGCCAGCAGCGCCGGACAGGTGGAGACCCAGTACTTC	CASSAGQVETQYF
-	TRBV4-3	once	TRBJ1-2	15	TGCGCCAGCAGCCAAGATTTGGGACGGGACTATGGCTACACCTTC	CASSQDLGRDYGYTF
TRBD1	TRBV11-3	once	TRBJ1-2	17	TGTGCCAGCAGCTACCTTGGACAGGGGGCGACTGCTGGTGGCTACACCTTC	CASSYLGQGATAGGYTF
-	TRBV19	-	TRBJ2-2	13	TGTGCCAGTAGTAACTGGGCCACCGGGGAGCTGTTTTTT	CASSNWATGELFF
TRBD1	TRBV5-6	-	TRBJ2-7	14	TGTGCCAGCAGCCCCGGGACAGGGCTCTACGAGCAGTACTTC	CASSPGTGLYEQYF
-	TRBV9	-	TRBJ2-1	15	TGTGCCAGCAGCGTAGGAAGGGTCGGGACTCATGAGCAGTTCTTC	CASSVGRVGTHEQFF
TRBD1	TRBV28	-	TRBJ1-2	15	TGTGCCAGCAGTTCTGAGACAGGGGACGGGTTTGGCTACACCTTC	CASSSETGDGFGYTF
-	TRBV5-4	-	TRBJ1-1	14	TGTGCCAGCAGCTTCAATCAGAGGAACACTGAAGCTTTCTTT	CASSFNQRNTEAFF